The rows below give T cell receptor beta chains drawn from one sample of a study of blood T cells in healthy people across ages. TCRdb used MiXCR to reprocess the 5' RACE reads, holding one entry per CDR3 protein. The data show roughly 700,000 distinct CDR3 sequences, with less than 40% seen just once and 15% to 19% held by the top ten. Sequencing was carried out using blood. The receptors were sampled from a woman over 75 in good health. The CDR3 runs from the conserved cysteine through the conserved F or W. A D gene is named only where the DNA matches it firmly. Only part of the rows carry a size: once, few, many, or a class if the clone is expanded.

clone size	V gene	D gene	J gene	CDR3 protein	CDR3 DNA
NA	TRBV20-1	NA	TRBJ2-7	CSASRQGLHEQYF	TGCAGTGCTAGCCGACAGGGACTACACGAGCAGTACTTC
many	TRBV20-1	TRBD2	TRBJ2-7	CSTGTSSSYEQYF	TGCAGTACCGGGACTAGCTCCTCCTACGAGCAGTACTTC
many	TRBV15	NA	TRBJ1-2	CATSRDRAYGYTF	TGTGCCACCAGCAGAGACCGGGCGTATGGCTACACCTTC
NA	TRBV13	TRBD1	TRBJ1-1	CASSSTLGQGGPEAFF	TGTGCCAGCAGCTCTACCTTAGGACAGGGGGGACCTGAAGCTTTCTTT
NA	TRBV15	TRBD1	TRBJ1-1	CATSRGQGGDTEAFF	TGTGCCACCAGCCGGGGACAGGGAGGTGACACTGAAGCTTTCTTT
many	TRBV7-2	TRBD1	TRBJ2-4	CASSLHGQGNIQYF	TGTGCCAGCAGCTTACACGGACAGGGAAACATTCAGTACTTC
many	TRBV28	NA	TRBJ1-2	CASSYGHLNYGYTF	TGTGCCAGCAGTTACGGCCACCTCAATTATGGCTACACCTTC
many	TRBV3-1	TRBD1	TRBJ1-6	CASSQGQGNSPLHF	TGCGCCAGCAGCCAGGGACAGGGAAATTCACCCCTCCACTTT
many	TRBV9	NA	TRBJ2-3	CASSVAGRTDTQYF	TGTGCCAGCAGCGTAGCGGGGCGCACAGATACGCAGTATTTT
few	TRBV7-9	NA	TRBJ1-1	CARREVARSGANTEAFF	TGTGCCAGGAGAGAAGTGGCACGGTCCGGGGCGAACACTGAAGCTTTCTTT
many	TRBV27	TRBD1	TRBJ2-4	CASSPTGAPNIQYF	TGTGCCAGCAGTCCCACAGGGGCCCCAAACATTCAGTACTTC
many	TRBV7-9	NA	TRBJ2-7	CASSPVGRRSYEQYF	TGTGCCAGCAGCCCCGTAGGACGGAGAAGCTACGAGCAGTACTTC
many	TRBV27	NA	TRBJ2-7	CASSLWGAGYEQYF	TGTGCCAGCAGTTTATGGGGGGCAGGGTACGAGCAGTACTTC
many	TRBV4-2	NA	TRBJ2-3	CASSRDEFLDTQYF	TGTGCCAGCAGCCGGGACGAGTTTTTAGATACGCAGTATTTT
many	TRBV5-6	NA	TRBJ2-1	CASSYTPAPSYNEQFF	TGTGCCAGCAGCTACACTCCGGCCCCCTCCTACAATGAGCAGTTCTTC
few	TRBV20-1	NA	TRBJ1-2	CSAAGRATFYGYTF	TGCAGTGCCGCGGGCAGGGCCACGTTCTATGGCTACACCTTC
many	TRBV7-2	NA	TRBJ1-4	CASSSSRKLFF	TGTGCCAGCAGCTCGTCTAGAAAACTGTTTTTT
many	TRBV9	TRBD1	TRBJ2-1	CASSEGQGSYNEQFF	TGTGCCAGCAGCGAGGGACAGGGGTCCTACAATGAGCAGTTCTTC
many	TRBV4-2	NA	TRBJ2-7	CASSQEERFPHEQYF	TGTGCCAGCAGCCAAGAAGAGCGATTCCCCCACGAGCAGTACTTC
few	TRBV12-3/TRBV12-4	NA	TRBJ1-5	CASSSGNNQPQHF	TGTGCCAGCAGTTCAGGTAACAATCAGCCCCAGCATTTT
NA	TRBV18	NA	TRBJ2-6	CASSPLGQANSGANVLTF	TGTGCCAGCTCACCATTGGGGCAGGCCAACTCTGGGGCCAACGTCCTGACTTTC
many	TRBV7-9	NA	TRBJ1-4	CASSFGDRPEKLFF	TGTGCCAGCAGCTTCGGGGACCGACCTGAAAAACTGTTTTTT
NA	TRBV10-2	NA	TRBJ1-2	CASSPLDRNSYGYTF	TGTGCCAGCAGTCCCCTTGACAGGAACAGCTATGGCTACACCTTC
NA	TRBV20-1	NA	TRBJ2-1	CSAPPSYNEQFF	TGCAGTGCCCCACCCTCCTACAATGAGCAGTTCTTC
NA	TRBV11-2	NA	TRBJ2-2	CASSLGPGADRERFF	TGTGCCAGCAGCTTGGGGCCGGGAGCCGACCGGGAGCGGTTTTTT
many	TRBV7-2	TRBD1	TRBJ1-2	CASSQPRQGMGYGYTF	TGTGCCAGCAGCCAACCCAGACAGGGAATGGGTTATGGCTACACCTTC
many	TRBV6-2/TRBV6-3	TRBD1	TRBJ1-2	CASSYLTGNNYGYTF	TGTGCCAGCAGTTATCTGACAGGGAACAACTATGGCTACACCTTC
many	TRBV10-3	TRBD1	TRBJ1-2	CAISGTGGFNYGYTF	TGTGCCATCAGTGGGACAGGGGGTTTTAACTATGGCTACACCTTC
NA	TRBV30	TRBD1	TRBJ1-6	CAWSVQGISPLHF	TGTGCCTGGAGTGTACAGGGGATTTCACCCCTCCACTTT
NA	TRBV4-1	NA	TRBJ2-5	CASSHVVKEGRETQYF	TGCGCCAGCAGCCATGTAGTGAAGGAAGGGAGAGAGACCCAGTACTTC
many	TRBV7-2	NA	TRBJ2-5	CASSWAGFQETQYF	TGTGCCAGCAGCTGGGCGGGTTTCCAAGAGACCCAGTACTTC
many	TRBV20-1	NA	TRBJ1-1	CSARGGTPPMNTEAFF	TGCAGTGCTAGAGGCGGGACCCCTCCCATGAACACTGAAGCTTTCTTT
many	TRBV6-2/TRBV6-3	NA	TRBJ1-2	CASSNRVGPNYGYTF	TGTGCCAGCAGTAACAGGGTTGGACCTAACTATGGCTACACCTTC
many	TRBV7-2	NA	TRBJ2-1	CASSLGGRNEQFF	TGTGCCAGCAGCTTAGGAGGTCGGAATGAGCAGTTCTTC
NA	TRBV30	NA	TRBJ1-6	CAWSGAGPNSPLHF	TGTGCCTGGAGTGGGGCAGGGCCCAATTCACCCCTCCACTTT
few	TRBV6-1	NA	TRBJ1-1	CASTETEVGTEAFF	TGTGCCAGCACCGAGACGGAGGTGGGCACTGAAGCTTTCTTT
NA	TRBV29-1	NA	TRBJ1-1	CSVEEGNTEAFF	TGCAGCGTTGAAGAGGGTAACACTGAAGCTTTCTTT
NA	TRBV20-1	NA	TRBJ1-5	CSATGVDSNQPQHF	TGCAGTGCTACGGGGGTTGATAGCAATCAGCCCCAGCATTTT
many	TRBV7-9	TRBD2	TRBJ2-1	CASSLALASGGSYNEQFF	TGTGCCAGCAGCTTAGCGCTAGCAAGCGGGGGATCCTACAATGAGCAGTTCTTC
NA	TRBV20-1	NA	TRBJ2-6	CSARVGVGANVLTF	TGCAGTGCTAGAGTAGGGGTGGGGGCCAACGTCCTGACTTTC
NA	TRBV6-6	NA	TRBJ2-3	CASSYSTDTDTQYF	TGTGCCAGCAGTTACTCGACAGATACAGATACGCAGTATTTT
NA	TRBV30	TRBD1	TRBJ1-2	CAWRGQGNGYTF	TGTGCCTGGAGGGGACAGGGGAATGGCTACACCTTC
few	TRBV7-2	NA	TRBJ2-7	CASSLGSSMDEQYF	TGTGCCAGCAGCCTCGGGTCCTCAATGGACGAGCAGTACTTC
many	TRBV5-6	NA	TRBJ2-4	CASSLVENIQYF	TGTGCCAGCAGCCTGGTTGAAAACATTCAGTACTTC
few	TRBV10-3	NA	TRBJ1-3	CAIILDRNTIYF	TGTGCCATCATTCTTGACCGAAACACCATATATTTT
few	TRBV4-3	TRBD1	TRBJ1-4	CASSQEVQGASEKLFF	TGCGCCAGCAGCCAAGAAGTACAGGGGGCTAGTGAAAAACTGTTTTTT
many	TRBV25-1	NA	TRBJ2-1	CASSESGRGIQPNEQFF	TGTGCCAGCAGTGAATCGGGTCGCGGGATTCAGCCCAATGAGCAGTTCTTC
many	TRBV15	NA	TRBJ2-1	CATSGGSGTASLWSYNEQFF	TGTGCCACCAGCGGAGGGTCCGGGACAGCCAGTTTATGGTCCTACAATGAGCAGTTCTTC
NA	TRBV15	NA	TRBJ1-4	CATSSPGREKLFF	TGTGCCACCAGCAGCCCGGGTCGTGAAAAACTGTTTTTT
many	TRBV7-9	TRBD2	TRBJ2-7	CASSLGPSSGGAREQYF	TGTGCCAGCAGCTTAGGGCCCTCCAGCGGGGGGGCGAGGGAGCAGTACTTC
many	TRBV6-6	NA	TRBJ1-6	CASSLGGGYNSPLHF	TGTGCCAGCAGTTTGGGGGGAGGATATAATTCACCCCTCCACTTT
many	TRBV12-3/TRBV12-4	NA	TRBJ2-3	CASSLGTPDTDTQYF	TGTGCCAGCAGTTTAGGGACACCAGACACAGATACGCAGTATTTT
NA	TRBV20-1	NA	TRBJ1-4	CARTGTGNEKLFF	TGCGCAAGGACCGGGACTGGGAATGAAAAACTGTTTTTT
many	TRBV15	TRBD1	TRBJ1-2	CATAPGQARLSGYTF	TGTGCCACAGCACCTGGACAGGCTCGTCTATCTGGCTACACCTTC